The 5 T cell receptor beta chains given below trace back to one sample, sequenced in a study of blood T cell repertoires in COVID-19. Assay used: immunoSEQ multiplex PCR; TCRdb lists only in-frame clones, some missing. The sample comprises around 170,000 clones, roughly 80% of which are singletons, and over 9.5% rests with the top ten. Source material: PBMCs or T cells enriched from blood (not recorded which). The receptors shown here come from a man over 45 who had recovered from COVID-19.

CDR3 sequence (DNA): TGTGCCAGCAGCCAAGGGGCTACGGGACAGACCTACGAGCAGTACTTC. This gives the protein CASSQGATGQTYEQYF. The chain combines TRBV4-2 with TRBJ2-7; 7 bases map to TRBD1. V was pared by 1 base and J by 2 bases, with 8 bases of the junction left unmatched. Germline V gene data show CDR1 as LGHNA and CDR2 as YNFKEQ. The CDR3 has 16 residues.

J is TRBJ2-1 and V is TRBV6-5; 10 bases map to TRBD1. The CDR3 extends over 15 amino acids. Germline assignment: CDR1 MNHEY and CDR2 SVGAGI. With V trimmed by 6 bases and J by 7 bases, 9 bases remained unmatched. The CDR3, as DNA: TGTGCCAGCAGCACCCGGACAGGGGGTAAAAATGAGCAGTTCTTC. The encoded protein is CASSTRTGGKNEQFF.

The rearrangement links TRBV5-3 to TRBJ1-4; D might be TRBD1 (6 bases). TRBV5-3 is assigned to the ORF class and has an uncertain function. Trimming stripped 1 base from V and 2 bases from J, with 6 bases between. The CDR3 has 14 amino acids. CDR3 in amino acids: CARSLTGTNEKLFF. The CDR3 DNA follows: TGTGCCAGAAGCTTGACAGGGACTAATGAAAAACTGTTTTTT.

This clone was seen a single time. The V call is TRBV7-6, the J call TRBJ2-3; the D gene is possibly TRBD1 (6 bases). V was shortened by 0 bases and J by 0 bases, with 7 bases between the two germline ends. The CDR3 length is 15 residues. The germline V gene has CDR1 SGHVS and CDR2 FNYEAQ. CDR3 sequence (DNA): TGTGCCAGCAGCTTAGCGGGGGCTAGCACAGATACGCAGTATTTT. Translated, it gives CASSLAGASTDTQYF.

This sequence joins TRBV4-1 and TRBJ2-2, with D hard to call. V was cut by 1 base and J by 1 base, with 4 bases left in between. CDR1 is MGHRA, CDR2 YSYEKL, per germline. The CDR3 sequence is 14 residues long. In nucleotides, the CDR3 is TGCGCCAGCAGCCAAGTCGGGAACACCGGGGAGCTGTTTTTT. Its protein is CASSQVGNTGELFF.